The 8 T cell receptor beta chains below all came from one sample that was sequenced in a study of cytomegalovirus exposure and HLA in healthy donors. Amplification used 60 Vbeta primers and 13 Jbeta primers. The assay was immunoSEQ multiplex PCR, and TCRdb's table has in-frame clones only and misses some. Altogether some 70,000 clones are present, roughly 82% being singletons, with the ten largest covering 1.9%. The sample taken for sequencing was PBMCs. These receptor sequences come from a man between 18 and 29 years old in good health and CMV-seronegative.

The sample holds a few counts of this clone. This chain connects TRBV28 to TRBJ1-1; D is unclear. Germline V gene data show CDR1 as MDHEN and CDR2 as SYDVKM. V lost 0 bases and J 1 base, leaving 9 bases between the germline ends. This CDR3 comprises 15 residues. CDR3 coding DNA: TGTGCCAGCAGTTTATGGGGCAGTAAGAACACTGAAGCTTTCTTT. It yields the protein CASSLWGSKNTEAFF. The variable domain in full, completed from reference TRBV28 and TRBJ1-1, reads DVKVTQSSRYLVKRTGEKVFLECVQDMDHENMFWYRQDPGLGLRLIYFSYDVKMKEKGDIPEGYSVSREKKERFSLILESASTNQTSMYLCASSLWGSKNTEAFFGQGTRLTVV.

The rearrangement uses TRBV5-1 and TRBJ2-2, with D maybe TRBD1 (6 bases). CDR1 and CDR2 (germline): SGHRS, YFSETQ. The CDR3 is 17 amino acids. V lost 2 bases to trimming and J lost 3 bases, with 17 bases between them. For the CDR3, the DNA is TGCGCCAGCAGCTTAAACCCGGACAGCCTATACACCGGGGAGCTGTTTTTT. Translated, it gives CASSLNPDSLYTGELFF.

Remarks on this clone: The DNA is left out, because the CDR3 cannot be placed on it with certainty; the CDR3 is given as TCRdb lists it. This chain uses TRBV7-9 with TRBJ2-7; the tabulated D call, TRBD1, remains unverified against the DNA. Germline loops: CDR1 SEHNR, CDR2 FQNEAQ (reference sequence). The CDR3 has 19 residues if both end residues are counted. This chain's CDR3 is CASSFGPGQTPLSSYEQYF.

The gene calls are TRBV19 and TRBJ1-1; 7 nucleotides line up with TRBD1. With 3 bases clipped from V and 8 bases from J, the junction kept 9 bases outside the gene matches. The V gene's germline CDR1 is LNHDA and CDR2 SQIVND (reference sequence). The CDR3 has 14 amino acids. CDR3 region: CASSILTGLGEAFF. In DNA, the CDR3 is TGTGCCAGTAGTATCCTGACAGGGTTGGGGGAAGCTTTCTTT.

The CDR3 spells CASSLGIGGWTRGSTEAFF. As DNA, the CDR3 is TGTGCCAGCAGCTTAGGTATCGGGGGTTGGACCAGGGGGAGCACTGAAGCTTTCTTT. V usage is TRBV11-2 and J usage is TRBJ1-1; 7 bases align to TRBD1. Germline CDR1 SGHAT, CDR2 FQNNGV. The V segment lost 1 base and the J segment 4 bases; nucleotides outside the gene matches: 18. The CDR3 contains 19 residues.

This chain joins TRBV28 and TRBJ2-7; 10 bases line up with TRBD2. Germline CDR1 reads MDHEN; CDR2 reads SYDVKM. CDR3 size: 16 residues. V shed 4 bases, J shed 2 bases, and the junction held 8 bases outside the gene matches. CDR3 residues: CASSSVLAGTTYEQYF. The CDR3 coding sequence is TGTGCCAGCAGTTCGGTACTAGCGGGAACAACCTACGAGCAGTACTTC.

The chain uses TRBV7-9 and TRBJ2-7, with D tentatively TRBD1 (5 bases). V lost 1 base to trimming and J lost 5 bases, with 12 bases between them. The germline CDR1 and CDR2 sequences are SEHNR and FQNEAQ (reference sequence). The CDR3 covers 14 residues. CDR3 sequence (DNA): TGTGCCAGCAGCTTAGGGCAGGGAATGGACGAGCAGTACTTC. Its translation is CASSLGQGMDEQYF. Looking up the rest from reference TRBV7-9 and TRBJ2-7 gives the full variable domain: DTGVSQNPRHKITKRGQNVTFRCDPISEHNRLYWYRQTLGQGPEFLTYFQNEAQLEKSRLLSDRFSAERPKGSFSTLEIQRTEQGDSAMYLCASSLGQGMDEQYFGPGTRLTVT.

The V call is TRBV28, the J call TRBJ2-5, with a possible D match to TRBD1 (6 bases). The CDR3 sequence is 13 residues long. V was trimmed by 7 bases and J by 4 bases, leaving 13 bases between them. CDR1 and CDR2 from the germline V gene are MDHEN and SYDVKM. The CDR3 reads CASNSGVRETQYF. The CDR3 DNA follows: TGTGCCAGCAATTCAGGGGTACGAGAGACCCAGTACTTC.